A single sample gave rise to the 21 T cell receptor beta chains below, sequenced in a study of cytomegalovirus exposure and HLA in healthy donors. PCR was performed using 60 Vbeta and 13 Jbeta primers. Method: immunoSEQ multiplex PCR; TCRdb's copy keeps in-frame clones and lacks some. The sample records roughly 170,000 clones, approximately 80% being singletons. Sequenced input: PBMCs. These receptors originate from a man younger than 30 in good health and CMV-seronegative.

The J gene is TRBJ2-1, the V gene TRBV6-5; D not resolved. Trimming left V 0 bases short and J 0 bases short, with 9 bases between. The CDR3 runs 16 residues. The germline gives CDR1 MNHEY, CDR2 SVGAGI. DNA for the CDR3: TGTGCCAGCAGTTACTCTGCCTCGCGCTCCTACAATGAGCAGTTCTTC. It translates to CASSYSASRSYNEQFF.

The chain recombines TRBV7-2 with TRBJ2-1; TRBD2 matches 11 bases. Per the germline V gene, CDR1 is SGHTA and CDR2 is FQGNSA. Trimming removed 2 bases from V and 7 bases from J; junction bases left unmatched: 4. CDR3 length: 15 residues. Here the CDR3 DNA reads TGTGCCAGCAGCTTATCTAGCGGGAGGACTAATGAGCAGTTCTTC. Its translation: CASSLSSGRTNEQFF. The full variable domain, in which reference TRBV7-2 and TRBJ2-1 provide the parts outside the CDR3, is GAGVSQSPSNKVTEKGKDVELRCDPISGHTALYWYRQSLGQGLEFLIYFQGNSAPDKSGLPSDRFSAERTGGSVSTLTIQRTQQEDSAVYLCASSLSSGRTNEQFFGPGTRLTVL.

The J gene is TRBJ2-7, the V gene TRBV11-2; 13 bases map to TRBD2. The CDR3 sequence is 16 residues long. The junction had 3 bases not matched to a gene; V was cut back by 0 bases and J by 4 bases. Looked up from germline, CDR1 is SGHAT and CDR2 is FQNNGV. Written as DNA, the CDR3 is TGTGCCAGCAGCTTAGAGACTAGCGGGGGGAGATACGAGCAGTACTTC. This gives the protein CASSLETSGGRYEQYF.

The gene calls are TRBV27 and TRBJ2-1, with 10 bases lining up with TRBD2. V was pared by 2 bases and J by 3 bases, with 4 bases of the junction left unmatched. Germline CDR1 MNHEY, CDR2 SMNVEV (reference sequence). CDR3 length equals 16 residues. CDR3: CASSLGGLADYNEQFF. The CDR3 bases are TGTGCCAGCAGTTTAGGCGGACTAGCGGACTACAATGAGCAGTTCTTC.

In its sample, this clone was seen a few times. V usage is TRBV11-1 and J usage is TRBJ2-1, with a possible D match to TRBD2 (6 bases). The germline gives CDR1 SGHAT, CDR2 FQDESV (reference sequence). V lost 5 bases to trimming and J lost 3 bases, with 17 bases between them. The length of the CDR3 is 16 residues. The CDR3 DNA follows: TGTGCCAGCAGCGCTGACTCCGGGACTCACTACAATGAGCAGTTCTTC. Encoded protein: CASSADSGTHYNEQFF. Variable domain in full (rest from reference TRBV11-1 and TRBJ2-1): EAEVAQSPRYKITEKSQAVAFWCDPISGHATLYWYRQILGQGPELLVQFQDESVVDDSQLPKDRFSAERLKGVDSTLKIQPAELGDSAMYLCASSADSGTHYNEQFFGPGTRLTVL.

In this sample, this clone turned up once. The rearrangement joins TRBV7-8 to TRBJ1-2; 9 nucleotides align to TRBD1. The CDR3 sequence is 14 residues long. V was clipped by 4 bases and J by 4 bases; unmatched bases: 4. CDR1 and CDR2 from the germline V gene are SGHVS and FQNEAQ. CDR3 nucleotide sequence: TGTGCCAGCAGCTGGACAGGGGAATCCTATGGCTACACCTTC. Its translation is CASSWTGESYGYTF.

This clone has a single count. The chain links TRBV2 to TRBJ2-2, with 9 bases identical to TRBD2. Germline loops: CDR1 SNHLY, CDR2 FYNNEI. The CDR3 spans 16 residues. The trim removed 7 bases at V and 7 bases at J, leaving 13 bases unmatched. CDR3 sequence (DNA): TGTGCCAGCATTGGATCTAGCGGGATGGGGAGCGGGGAGCTGTTTTTT. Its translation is CASIGSSGMGSGELFF.

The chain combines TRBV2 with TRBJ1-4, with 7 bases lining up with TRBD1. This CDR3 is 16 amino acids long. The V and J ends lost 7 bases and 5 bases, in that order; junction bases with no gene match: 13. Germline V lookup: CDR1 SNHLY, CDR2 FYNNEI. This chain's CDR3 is CASTKTWDSRNEKLFF. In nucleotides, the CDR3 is TGTGCCAGCACTAAGACCTGGGACAGCCGCAATGAAAAACTGTTTTTT.

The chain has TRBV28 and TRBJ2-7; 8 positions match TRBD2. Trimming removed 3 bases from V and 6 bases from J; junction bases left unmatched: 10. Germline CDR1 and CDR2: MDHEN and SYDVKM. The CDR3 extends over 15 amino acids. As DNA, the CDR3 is TGTGCCAGCAGTTTGAGCGGGAGTTGGCTCGCCGAGCAGTACTTC. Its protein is CASSLSGSWLAEQYF.

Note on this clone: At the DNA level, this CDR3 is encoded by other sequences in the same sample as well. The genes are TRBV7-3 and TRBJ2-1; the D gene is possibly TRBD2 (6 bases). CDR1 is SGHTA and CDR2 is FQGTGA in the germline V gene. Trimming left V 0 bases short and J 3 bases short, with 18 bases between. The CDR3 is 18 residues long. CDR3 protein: CASSLTGGGIGRYNEQFF. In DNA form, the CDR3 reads TGTGCCAGCAGCTTAACGGGTGGCGGGATCGGGCGCTACAATGAGCAGTTCTTC.

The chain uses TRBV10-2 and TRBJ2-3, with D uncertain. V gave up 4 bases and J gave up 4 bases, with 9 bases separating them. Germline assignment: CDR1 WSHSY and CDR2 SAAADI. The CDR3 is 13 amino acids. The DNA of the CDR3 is TGCGCCAGCAGTGTGATAGCCTCAGATACGCAGTATTTT. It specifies CASSVIASDTQYF.

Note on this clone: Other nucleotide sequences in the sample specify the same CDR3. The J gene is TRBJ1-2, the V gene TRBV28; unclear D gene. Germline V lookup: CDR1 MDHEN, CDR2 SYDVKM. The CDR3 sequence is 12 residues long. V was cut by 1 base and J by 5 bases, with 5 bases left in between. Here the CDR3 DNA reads TGTGCCAGCAGTTTATCGGGATATGGCTACACCTTC. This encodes CASSLSGYGYTF.

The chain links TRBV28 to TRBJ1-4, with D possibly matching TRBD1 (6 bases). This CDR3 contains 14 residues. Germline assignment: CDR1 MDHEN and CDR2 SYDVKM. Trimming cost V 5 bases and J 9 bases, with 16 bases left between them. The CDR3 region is CASSSRDKLQKLFF. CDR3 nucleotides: TGTGCCAGCAGTAGCCGGGACAAGTTACAAAAACTGTTTTTT.

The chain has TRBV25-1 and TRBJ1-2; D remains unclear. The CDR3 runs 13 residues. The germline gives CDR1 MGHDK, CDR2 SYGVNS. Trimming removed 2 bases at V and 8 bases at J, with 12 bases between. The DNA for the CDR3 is TGTGCCAGCAGTGAACATTCAGGCCGAGGCTACACCTTC. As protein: CASSEHSGRGYTF.

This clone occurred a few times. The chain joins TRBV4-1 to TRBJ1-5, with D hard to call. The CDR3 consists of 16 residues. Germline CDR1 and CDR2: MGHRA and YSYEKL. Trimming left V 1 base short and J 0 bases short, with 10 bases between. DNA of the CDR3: TGCGCCAGCAGCCAAGGGGCCGCCAGTAGCAATCAGCCCCAGCATTTT. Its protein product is CASSQGAASSNQPQHF.

Here the CDR3 DNA reads TGTGCCAGCAGTGATTTACAGGGGGGTGATGAGCAGTTCTTC. It codes for CASSDLQGGDEQFF. The rearrangement links TRBV25-1 to TRBJ2-1, with TRBD1 matching 8 bases. The germline gives CDR1 MGHDK, CDR2 SYGVNS. This CDR3 comprises 14 residues. With 3 bases clipped from V and 8 bases from J, the junction kept 6 bases outside the gene matches. The full variable domain, with the rest looked up from reference TRBV25-1 and TRBJ2-1, is EADIYQTPRYLVIGTGKKITLECSQTMGHDKMYWYQQDPGMELHLIHYSYGVNSTEKGDLSSESTVSRIRTEHFPLTLESARPSHTSQYLCASSDLQGGDEQFFGPGTRLTVL.

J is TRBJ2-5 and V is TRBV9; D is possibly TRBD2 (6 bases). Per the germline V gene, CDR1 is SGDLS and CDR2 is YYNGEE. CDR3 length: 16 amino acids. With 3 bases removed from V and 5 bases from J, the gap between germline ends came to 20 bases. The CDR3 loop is CASSASPGTSVETQYF. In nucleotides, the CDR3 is TGTGCCAGCAGCGCATCCCCCGGGACTTCTGTGGAGACCCAGTACTTC.

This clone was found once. This CDR3 reads CASSFWAETNQPQHF. The CDR3, as DNA: TGTGCCAGCAGTTTTTGGGCAGAAACAAATCAGCCCCAGCATTTT. The chain joins TRBV28 to TRBJ1-5; D unresolved. Germline V gene data show CDR1 as MDHEN and CDR2 as SYDVKM. Trimming took 3 bases from V and 4 from J, leaving 13 bases between them. CDR3 length equals 15 residues.

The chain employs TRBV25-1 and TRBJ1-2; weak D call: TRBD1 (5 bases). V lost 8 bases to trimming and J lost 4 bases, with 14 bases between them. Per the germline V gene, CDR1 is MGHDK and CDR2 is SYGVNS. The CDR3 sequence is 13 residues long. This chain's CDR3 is CASSRVDGYGYTF. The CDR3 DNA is TGTGCCAGCTCCAGGGTGGACGGCTATGGCTACACCTTC.

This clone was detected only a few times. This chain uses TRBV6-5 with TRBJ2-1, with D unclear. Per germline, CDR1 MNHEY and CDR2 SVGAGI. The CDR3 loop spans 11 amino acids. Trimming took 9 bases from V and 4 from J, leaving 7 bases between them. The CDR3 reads CASTRYNEQFF. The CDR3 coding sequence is TGTGCCAGTACTCGTTACAATGAGCAGTTCTTC.

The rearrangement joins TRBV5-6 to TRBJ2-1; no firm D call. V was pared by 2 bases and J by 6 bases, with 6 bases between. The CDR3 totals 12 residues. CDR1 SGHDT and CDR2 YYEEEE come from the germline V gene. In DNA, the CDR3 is TGTGCCAGCAGCTTTATGTCCAATGAGCAGTTCTTC. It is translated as CASSFMSNEQFF.